These T cell receptor beta chains were read from a single sample in a study of T-cell reconstitution after alpha-beta-depleted transplantation in children. Via MiXCR, TCRdb re-called the PCR reads, giving one row per CDR3 protein. The table shows 550,000 to 600,000 distinct CDR3 sequences, with roughly 23% occurring only once. The input for sequencing was PBMCs, mostly from graft donor cells, taken 360 days after TCRalphabeta/CD19-depleted stem cell transplant. These receptors were collected from a boy younger than two who had a stem cell transplant for acute myeloid leukemia, so the T cells may come from the graft donor. Both conserved end residues are part of each CDR3. Fields, in order: clone size, CDR3 length, J gene, D gene, V gene, CDR3 protein, CDR3 DNA. The D gene is left open where the match is weak. Clone size is not always given. Where it is, it says once, few, many or a class for expanded clones.

clone_size: once
cdr3_length: 16
j_call: TRBJ2-3
d_call: .
v_call: TRBV5-1
cdr3_aa: CPSSPAGTRDPDTQYF
cdr3_nt: TGCCCCAGCAGCCCCGCCGGGACAAGGGACCCAGATACGCAGTATTTT

clone_size: .
cdr3_length: 14
j_call: TRBJ1-1
d_call: .
v_call: TRBV6-5
cdr3_aa: CASSYSNLHTEAFF
cdr3_nt: TGTGCCAGCAGTTACTCGAATCTACACACTGAAGCTTTCTTT

clone_size: few
cdr3_length: 15
j_call: TRBJ2-7
d_call: TRBD2
v_call: TRBV20-1
cdr3_aa: CSAAKLAGAVYEQYF
cdr3_nt: TGCAGTGCTGCCAAACTAGCGGGGGCTGTCTACGAGCAGTACTTC

clone_size: few
cdr3_length: 15
j_call: TRBJ1-2
d_call: TRBD1
v_call: TRBV5-1
cdr3_aa: CASSWVGTDDYGYTF
cdr3_nt: TGCGCCAGCAGCTGGGTCGGGACAGACGATTATGGCTACACCTTC

clone_size: .
cdr3_length: 18
j_call: TRBJ1-6
d_call: TRBD1
v_call: TRBV7-4
cdr3_aa: CASSFLRDRSLYNSPLHF
cdr3_nt: TGTGCCAGCAGCTTCCTCCGGGACAGGTCCCTGTATAATTCACCCCTCCACTTT

clone_size: .
cdr3_length: 13
j_call: TRBJ2-2
d_call: .
v_call: TRBV7-3
cdr3_aa: CASSSNGGKELFF
cdr3_nt: TGTGCCAGCAGCAGTAATGGGGGGAAGGAGCTGTTTTTT

clone_size: .
cdr3_length: 17
j_call: TRBJ2-2
d_call: .
v_call: TRBV29-1
cdr3_aa: CSAGTKPSPGNTGELFF
cdr3_nt: TGCAGCGCGGGAACAAAACCATCCCCTGGCAACACCGGGGAGCTGTTTTTT

clone_size: .
cdr3_length: 16
j_call: TRBJ2-1
d_call: TRBD1
v_call: TRBV24-1
cdr3_aa: CATSEPGGSSYNEQFF
cdr3_nt: TGTGCCACCAGTGAGCCAGGGGGAAGCTCCTACAATGAGCAGTTCTTC

clone_size: few
cdr3_length: 12
j_call: TRBJ1-1
d_call: .
v_call: TRBV29-1
cdr3_aa: CSVGPTAGEAFF
cdr3_nt: TGCAGCGTTGGCCCCACGGCAGGCGAAGCTTTCTTT

clone_size: many
cdr3_length: 14
j_call: TRBJ2-1
d_call: .
v_call: TRBV2
cdr3_aa: CASSEVGVYNEQFF
cdr3_nt: TGTGCCAGCAGTGAGGTCGGGGTATACAATGAGCAGTTCTTC

clone_size: few
cdr3_length: 13
j_call: TRBJ1-1
d_call: .
v_call: TRBV7-2
cdr3_aa: CASSLGGLNEAFF
cdr3_nt: TGTGCCAGCAGCTTAGGAGGGTTGAATGAAGCTTTCTTT

clone_size: .
cdr3_length: 14
j_call: TRBJ1-1
d_call: .
v_call: TRBV28
cdr3_aa: CASRGWIINTEAFF
cdr3_nt: TGTGCCAGCAGGGGGTGGATAATTAACACTGAAGCTTTCTTT

clone_size: .
cdr3_length: 14
j_call: TRBJ2-1
d_call: .
v_call: TRBV3-1
cdr3_aa: CASRGNNGDGEQFF
cdr3_nt: TGTGCCAGCAGGGGCAATAACGGGGACGGTGAGCAGTTCTTC

clone_size: few
cdr3_length: 16
j_call: TRBJ1-2
d_call: .
v_call: TRBV20-1
cdr3_aa: CSAREIRQVQFYGYTF
cdr3_nt: TGCAGTGCTAGAGAAATAAGACAGGTCCAATTCTATGGCTACACCTTC

clone_size: .
cdr3_length: 16
j_call: TRBJ2-5
d_call: TRBD2
v_call: TRBV5-4
cdr3_aa: CASSLVTGTSTTSEYF
cdr3_nt: TGTGCCAGCAGCCTAGTTACCGGGACTAGCACGACCTCCGAGTACTTC

clone_size: few
cdr3_length: 12
j_call: TRBJ1-1
d_call: .
v_call: TRBV20-1
cdr3_aa: CSATHLNTEAFF
cdr3_nt: TGCAGTGCTACCCACTTGAACACTGAAGCTTTCTTT

clone_size: many
cdr3_length: 15
j_call: TRBJ1-5
d_call: TRBD1
v_call: TRBV15
cdr3_aa: CATSRGTGLNQPQHF
cdr3_nt: TGTGCCACCAGCAGAGGGACAGGCCTTAATCAGCCCCAGCATTTT

clone_size: many
cdr3_length: 16
j_call: TRBJ2-7
d_call: TRBD2
v_call: TRBV4-1
cdr3_aa: CASSPSTTSGGYEQYF
cdr3_nt: TGCGCCAGCAGCCCCTCGACGACTAGCGGCGGCTACGAGCAGTACTTC

clone_size: .
cdr3_length: 13
j_call: TRBJ2-3
d_call: TRBD2
v_call: TRBV30
cdr3_aa: CAGSGKATDTQYF
cdr3_nt: TGTGCCGGTAGCGGGAAGGCGACAGATACGCAGTATTTT

clone_size: .
cdr3_length: 14
j_call: TRBJ2-7
d_call: .
v_call: TRBV10-3
cdr3_aa: CAISGAGQYYEQYF
cdr3_nt: TGTGCCATCAGTGGGGCAGGGCAGTACTACGAGCAGTACTTC

clone_size: many
cdr3_length: 15
j_call: TRBJ1-5
d_call: .
v_call: TRBV4-3
cdr3_aa: CASSQGSGFNQPQHF
cdr3_nt: TGCGCCAGCAGCCAAGGGAGTGGTTTCAATCAGCCCCAGCATTTT

clone_size: .
cdr3_length: 14
j_call: TRBJ2-5
d_call: .
v_call: TRBV4-1
cdr3_aa: CASSFSFLGETQYF
cdr3_nt: TGCGCCAGCAGCTTCTCCTTTCTAGGAGAGACCCAGTACTTC

clone_size: .
cdr3_length: 14
j_call: TRBJ2-5
d_call: .
v_call: TRBV25-1
cdr3_aa: CASSDQGPWETQYF
cdr3_nt: TGTGCCAGCAGTGATCAGGGTCCATGGGAGACCCAGTACTTC

clone_size: .
cdr3_length: 15
j_call: TRBJ2-2
d_call: TRBD1
v_call: TRBV15
cdr3_aa: CATSIQGANTGELFF
cdr3_nt: TGTGCCACCAGCATACAGGGGGCGAACACCGGGGAGCTGTTTTTT

clone_size: few
cdr3_length: 14
j_call: TRBJ2-5
d_call: .
v_call: TRBV5-1
cdr3_aa: CASSYDRSKETQYF
cdr3_nt: TGCGCCAGCAGCTACGACAGGTCGAAAGAGACCCAGTACTTC

clone_size: .
cdr3_length: 13
j_call: TRBJ2-3
d_call: .
v_call: TRBV20-1
cdr3_aa: CSAIRGATDTQYF
cdr3_nt: TGCAGTGCTATCCGCGGGGCCACAGATACGCAGTATTTT

clone_size: many
cdr3_length: 19
j_call: TRBJ2-5
d_call: TRBD1
v_call: TRBV9
cdr3_aa: CASSVVGTGGRNGQETQYF
cdr3_nt: TGTGCCAGCAGCGTAGTAGGGACAGGGGGGCGGAATGGCCAAGAGACCCAGTACTTC

clone_size: .
cdr3_length: 13
j_call: TRBJ1-1
d_call: .
v_call: TRBV19
cdr3_aa: CASSISGDTEAFF
cdr3_nt: TGTGCCAGTAGTATTTCAGGGGACACTGAAGCTTTCTTT

clone_size: .
cdr3_length: 13
j_call: TRBJ1-4
d_call: .
v_call: TRBV12-3/TRBV12-4
cdr3_aa: CASSHGEDEKLFF
cdr3_nt: TGTGCCAGCAGTCACGGGGAAGATGAAAAACTGTTTTTT

clone_size: many
cdr3_length: 16
j_call: TRBJ2-2
d_call: .
v_call: TRBV12-3/TRBV12-4
cdr3_aa: CASSPRAGGSTGELFF
cdr3_nt: TGTGCCAGCAGTCCCCGGGCAGGGGGGAGCACCGGGGAGCTGTTTTTT

clone_size: many
cdr3_length: 16
j_call: TRBJ2-6
d_call: .
v_call: TRBV25-1
cdr3_aa: CASSEGRASGANVLTF
cdr3_nt: TGTGCCAGCAGTGAGGGACGGGCCTCTGGGGCCAACGTCCTGACTTTC

clone_size: .
cdr3_length: 16
j_call: TRBJ1-6
d_call: .
v_call: TRBV20-1
cdr3_aa: CSASSPPSPTNSPLHF
cdr3_nt: TGCAGTGCTAGCTCCCCTCCTAGTCCCACTAATTCACCCCTCCACTTT

clone_size: few
cdr3_length: 12
j_call: TRBJ2-3
d_call: .
v_call: TRBV20-1
cdr3_aa: CSARLELGNVYF
cdr3_nt: TGCAGTGCTAGATTAGAACTAGGAAACGTGTATTTT

clone_size: .
cdr3_length: 15
j_call: TRBJ1-5
d_call: TRBD1
v_call: TRBV3-1
cdr3_aa: CASSPRGAGNQPQHF
cdr3_nt: TGTGCCAGCAGCCCCAGGGGGGCGGGCAATCAGCCCCAGCATTTT

clone_size: .
cdr3_length: 11
j_call: TRBJ2-7
d_call: .
v_call: TRBV29-1
cdr3_aa: CSVDLGFEQYF
cdr3_nt: TGCAGCGTTGATCTCGGCTTCGAGCAGTACTTC

clone_size: once
cdr3_length: 19
j_call: TRBJ2-3
d_call: TRBD2
v_call: TRBV11-2
cdr3_aa: CASSYEGSSKRGGADTQYF
cdr3_nt: TGTGCCAGCAGCTACGAGGGTTCGTCCAAGCGGGGGGGCGCAGATACGCAGTATTTT

clone_size: few
cdr3_length: 16
j_call: TRBJ1-3
d_call: TRBD1
v_call: TRBV6-5
cdr3_aa: CASGRNLQGRGNTIYF
cdr3_nt: TGTGCCAGCGGACGGAACCTACAGGGGCGCGGAAACACCATATATTTT

clone_size: .
cdr3_length: 15
j_call: TRBJ1-2
d_call: .
v_call: TRBV20-1
cdr3_aa: CSARELTRLIRGYTF
cdr3_nt: TGCAGTGCTAGAGAGTTGACTAGGTTAATCCGTGGCTACACCTTC

clone_size: many
cdr3_length: 16
j_call: TRBJ1-6
d_call: TRBD1
v_call: TRBV20-1
cdr3_aa: CSAREDHRGNNSPLHF
cdr3_nt: TGCAGTGCTAGAGAAGACCACAGGGGTAATAATTCACCCCTCCACTTT

clone_size: .
cdr3_length: 14
j_call: TRBJ2-2
d_call: TRBD2
v_call: TRBV29-1
cdr3_aa: CSVGLAGGAGELFF
cdr3_nt: TGCAGCGTTGGACTAGCGGGGGGCGCCGGGGAGCTGTTTTTT

clone_size: .
cdr3_length: 13
j_call: TRBJ1-5
d_call: .
v_call: TRBV4-2
cdr3_aa: CASSQGGPGPQHF
cdr3_nt: TGTGCCAGCAGCCAAGGGGGTCCGGGGCCCCAGCATTTT

clone_size: many
cdr3_length: 13
j_call: TRBJ2-3
d_call: .
v_call: TRBV7-3
cdr3_aa: CASSLGAADTQYF
cdr3_nt: TGTGCCAGCAGCTTAGGGGCGGCAGATACGCAGTATTTT

clone_size: few
cdr3_length: 15
j_call: TRBJ2-2
d_call: TRBD2
v_call: TRBV5-1
cdr3_aa: CASSLSGGITGELFF
cdr3_nt: TGCGCCAGCAGCTTGAGCGGGGGGATCACCGGGGAGCTGTTTTTT

clone_size: few
cdr3_length: 14
j_call: TRBJ1-4
d_call: .
v_call: TRBV20-1
cdr3_aa: CSAPGWGRGEKLFF
cdr3_nt: TGCAGTGCCCCCGGGTGGGGTAGGGGTGAAAAACTGTTTTTT

clone_size: many
cdr3_length: 14
j_call: TRBJ1-1
d_call: .
v_call: TRBV29-1
cdr3_aa: CSVALLTGNTEAFF
cdr3_nt: TGCAGCGTCGCACTCCTGACAGGGAACACTGAAGCTTTCTTT

clone_size: .
cdr3_length: 14
j_call: TRBJ2-5
d_call: TRBD2
v_call: TRBV20-1
cdr3_aa: CSASDAGGHGAQYF
cdr3_nt: TGCAGTGCTAGTGACGCGGGGGGCCATGGGGCCCAGTACTTC

clone_size: .
cdr3_length: 13
j_call: TRBJ2-3
d_call: .
v_call: TRBV6-4
cdr3_aa: CASSALKGGTQYF
cdr3_nt: TGTGCCAGCAGTGCCCTCAAAGGGGGTACGCAGTATTTT

clone_size: .
cdr3_length: 16
j_call: TRBJ2-3
d_call: .
v_call: TRBV20-1
cdr3_aa: CSARDSRASCTDTQYF
cdr3_nt: TGCAGTGCTAGAGATTCGAGGGCTAGCTGTACAGATACGCAGTATTTT

clone_size: .
cdr3_length: 14
j_call: TRBJ2-5
d_call: .
v_call: TRBV12-3/TRBV12-4
cdr3_aa: CASSSTTSQETQYF
cdr3_nt: TGTGCCAGCAGTTCCACGACTAGCCAAGAGACCCAGTACTTC

clone_size: many
cdr3_length: 11
j_call: TRBJ1-2
d_call: .
v_call: TRBV28
cdr3_aa: CASTLQGVYTF
cdr3_nt: TGTGCCAGCACCCTGCAGGGAGTATACACCTTC

clone_size: .
cdr3_length: 13
j_call: TRBJ2-5
d_call: .
v_call: TRBV20-1
cdr3_aa: CSANYRVGETQYF
cdr3_nt: TGCAGTGCTAACTACAGGGTCGGGGAGACCCAGTACTTC

clone_size: .
cdr3_length: 17
j_call: TRBJ2-1
d_call: TRBD2
v_call: TRBV28
cdr3_aa: CASSLWLAGDPYNEQFF
cdr3_nt: TGTGCCAGCAGTTTATGGCTAGCGGGGGATCCCTACAATGAGCAGTTCTTC

clone_size: many
cdr3_length: 16
j_call: TRBJ1-6
d_call: TRBD1
v_call: TRBV12-3/TRBV12-4
cdr3_aa: CASSTEGGLPNSPLHF
cdr3_nt: TGTGCCAGCAGTACTGAAGGGGGCCTACCCAATTCACCCCTCCACTTT

clone_size: .
cdr3_length: 15
j_call: TRBJ1-1
d_call: .
v_call: TRBV10-3
cdr3_aa: CAISEWNTQNTEAFF
cdr3_nt: TGTGCCATCAGTGAGTGGAACACCCAGAACACTGAAGCTTTCTTT